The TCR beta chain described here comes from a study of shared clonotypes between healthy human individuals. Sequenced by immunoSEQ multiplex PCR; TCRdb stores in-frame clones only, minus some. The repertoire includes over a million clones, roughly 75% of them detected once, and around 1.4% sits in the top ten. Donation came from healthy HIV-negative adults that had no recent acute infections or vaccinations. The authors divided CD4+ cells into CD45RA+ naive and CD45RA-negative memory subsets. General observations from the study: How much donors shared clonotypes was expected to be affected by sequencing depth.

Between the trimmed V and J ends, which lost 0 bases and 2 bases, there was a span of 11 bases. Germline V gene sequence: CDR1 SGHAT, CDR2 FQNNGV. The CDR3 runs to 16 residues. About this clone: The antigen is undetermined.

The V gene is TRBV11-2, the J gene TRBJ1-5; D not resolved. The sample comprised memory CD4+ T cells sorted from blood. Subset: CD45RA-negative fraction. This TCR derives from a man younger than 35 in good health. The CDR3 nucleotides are TGTGCCAGCAGCTTAGACGGTCAAACGCGCAATCAGCCCCAGCATTTT. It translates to CASSLDGQTRNQPQHF.